A selection of T cell receptor beta chains follows, all from one sample in a study of Ad26.COV2.S vaccination and SARS-CoV-2 variants. Profiling relied on immunoSEQ multiplex PCR, and the TCRdb table lists in-frame clones only, not all of them. The profile shows about 680,000 clones, around 92% of them singletons. Sequenced material: peripheral blood, taken in a trial of Ad26.COV2.S vaccine versus placebo. The receptors here all came from a person aged 18 to 59 who received the Ad26.COV2.S COVID-19 vaccine or a placebo. Both conserved end residues are part of each CDR3. The order of the fields is V gene, J gene, clone size, D gene, CDR3 protein, CDR3 DNA. The D gene is left open where the match is weak. Some rows mark clone size as missing; the rest say once, few, many or name a class of expanded clone.

>TRBV14|TRBJ2-7|-|-
CASSQVTRSSYEQYF
TGTGCCAGCAGCCAAGTGACTAGGAGCTCCTACGAGCAGTACTTC
>TRBV18|TRBJ1-5|-|-
CASSRSEGSQHF
TGTGCCAGCTCACGTTCAGAGGGGTCCCAGCATTTT
>TRBV7-2|TRBJ2-2|-|-
CASRPMGGVATGELFF
TGTGCCAGCAGGCCTATGGGGGGAGTAGCCACCGGGGAGCTGTTTTTT
>TRBV3-1/TRBV3-2|TRBJ1-2|-|-
CASSPAWAYGYTF
TGTGCCAGCAGCCCAGCTTGGGCCTATGGCTACACCTTC
>TRBV5-4|TRBJ1-1|-|TRBD1
CASSPGSRTGRNTEAFF
TGTGCCAGCAGCCCTGGATCCCGGACAGGTAGGAACACTGAAGCTTTCTTT
>TRBV7-9|TRBJ2-1|once|-
CASSLVLGLWGNEQFF
TGTGCCAGCAGCTTAGTTCTGGGACTTTGGGGCAATGAGCAGTTCTTC
>TRBV30|TRBJ1-6|-|TRBD1
CAWSVPPRQGANSPLHF
TGTGCCTGGAGTGTACCCCCAAGACAGGGGGCAAATTCACCCCTCCACTTT
>TRBV9|TRBJ1-2|-|-
CASSVEGTSYGYTF
TGTGCCAGCAGCGTAGAGGGGACGAGCTATGGCTACACCTTC
>TRBV12-3/TRBV12-4|TRBJ2-7|-|TRBD1
CASSLTGVYEQYF
TGTGCCAGCAGCCTGACAGGGGTCTACGAGCAGTACTTC
>TRBV7-2|TRBJ1-2|-|TRBD1
CASSLETGGYGYTF
TGTGCCAGCAGCCTGGAGACAGGGGGCTATGGCTACACCTTC
>TRBV7-2|TRBJ2-2|-|-
CASSLIPGSNTGELFF
TGTGCCAGCAGCTTAATCCCAGGATCGAACACCGGGGAGCTGTTTTTT
>TRBV9|TRBJ1-2|-|-
CASSVAGIPNYGYTF
TGTGCCAGCAGCGTAGCCGGGATACCTAACTATGGCTACACCTTC
>TRBV7-8|TRBJ2-7|-|-
CASTSFESSYEQYF
TGTGCCAGCACCTCCTTCGAGAGCTCCTACGAGCAGTACTTC
>TRBV2|TRBJ2-3|-|-
CASSTGNTDTQYF
TGTGCCAGCAGTACCGGGAACACAGATACGCAGTATTTT
>TRBV5-6|TRBJ1-5|few|-
CASSLYGNQPQHF
TGTGCCAGCAGCTTGTACGGGAATCAGCCCCAGCATTTT
>TRBV19|TRBJ2-7|-|-
CASSIGSSKTYEQYF
TGTGCCAGTAGTATAGGCTCGTCTAAAACCTACGAGCAGTACTTC
>TRBV5-4|TRBJ2-5|-|TRBD1
CASSLAEGAQETQYF
TGTGCCAGCAGCTTGGCTGAGGGGGCCCAAGAGACCCAGTACTTC
>TRBV19|TRBJ2-3|-|-
CASSARDINTDTQYF
TGTGCCAGTAGTGCCCGGGACATCAACACAGATACGCAGTATTTT
>TRBV18|TRBJ2-3|-|-
CASSPPSFDTQYF
TGTGCCAGCTCACCACCGTCCTTCGATACGCAGTATTTT
>TRBV27|TRBJ1-2|-|TRBD1
CASSPGTGLGYGYTF
TGTGCCAGCAGTCCCGGGACAGGGCTTGGCTATGGCTACACCTTC
>TRBV12-3/TRBV12-4|TRBJ2-2|-|-
CASRVGTGELFF
TGTGCCAGCAGGGTAGGCACCGGGGAGCTGTTTTTT
>TRBV5-1|TRBJ2-7|once|TRBD1
CASSSLRTGGSFEQYF
TGCGCCAGCAGCTCCCTCCGGACAGGGGGCTCGTTCGAGCAGTACTTC
>TRBV6-6|TRBJ2-2|-|-
CASRGRTANTGELFF
TGTGCCAGCAGAGGACGGACCGCGAACACCGGGGAGCTGTTTTTT
>TRBV27|TRBJ2-1|-|TRBD2
CASRRAAGGHNEQFF
TGTGCCAGCAGGAGGGCCGCGGGAGGCCACAATGAGCAGTTCTTC
>TRBV30|TRBJ1-2|-|TRBD1
CASEPGQFYGYTF
TGTGCATCCGAACCGGGACAGTTCTATGGCTACACCTTC
>TRBV30|TRBJ2-7|-|-
CARGGAPYEQYF
TGTGCCAGGGGGGGGGCGCCCTACGAGCAGTACTTC
>TRBV15|TRBJ2-2|-|-
CATSRVIKGSTGELFF
TGTGCCACCAGCAGAGTGATAAAGGGGAGCACCGGGGAGCTGTTTTTT
>TRBV5-1|TRBJ2-2|-|-
CASSFGAGANTGELFF
TGCGCCAGCAGCTTCGGGGCGGGCGCGAACACCGGGGAGCTGTTTTTT
>TRBV6-5|TRBJ1-2|-|TRBD1
CASSPGQQVYGYTF
TGTGCCAGCAGCCCGGGACAGCAAGTCTATGGCTACACCTTC
>TRBV9|TRBJ2-7|-|TRBD2
CASSESWTSSSYEQYF
TGTGCCAGCAGTGAAAGCTGGACTAGCAGCTCCTACGAGCAGTACTTC
>TRBV10-1|TRBJ2-1|-|-
CASSEYRGNEQFF
TGCGCCAGCAGTGAGTATAGGGGCAATGAGCAGTTCTTC
>TRBV6-5|TRBJ2-1|once|TRBD2
CASSSSGGEDEQFF
TGTGCCAGCAGTTCTAGCGGGGGAGAAGATGAGCAGTTCTTC
>TRBV3-1/TRBV3-2|TRBJ2-5|-|-
CASSPGNFRETQYF
TGTGCCAGCAGCCCGGGTAATTTCCGTGAGACCCAGTACTTC
>TRBV20-1|TRBJ1-1|few|-
CSANSETEAFF
TGCAGTGCTAACTCAGAGACTGAAGCTTTCTTT
>TRBV10-3|TRBJ2-2|once|-
CAIRDTGELFF
TGTGCCATCAGGGATACCGGGGAGCTGTTTTTT
>TRBV5-1|TRBJ2-3|-|TRBD2
CASSYGAGEGTDTQYF
TGCGCCAGCAGCTACGGAGCGGGAGAGGGCACAGATACGCAGTATTTT
>TRBV6-5|TRBJ2-7|-|-
CASSYSGTYYEQYF
TGTGCCAGCAGTTACTCCGGCACCTATTACGAGCAGTACTTC
>TRBV19|TRBJ1-3|once|-
CASSIQPSGNTIYF
TGTGCCAGTAGTATACAGCCCTCTGGAAACACCATATATTTT
>TRBV6-6|TRBJ1-3|-|TRBD1
CASSTTGEAGNTIYF
TGTGCCAGCAGTACCACAGGGGAGGCTGGAAACACCATATATTTT
>TRBV15|TRBJ2-3|-|TRBD1
CATSRDYGQGTNTQYF
TGTGCCACCAGCAGAGATTACGGACAGGGCACTAATACGCAGTATTTT
>TRBV3-1/TRBV3-2|TRBJ1-6|-|TRBD1
CASSQGGQGLGNSPLHF
TGTGCCAGCAGCCAAGGCGGACAGGGTTTGGGCAATTCACCCCTCCACTTT
>TRBV12-3/TRBV12-4|TRBJ2-2|-|-
CASSLIVTGELFF
TGTGCCAGCAGTTTGATAGTCACCGGGGAGCTGTTTTTT
>TRBV7-2|TRBJ1-1|-|-
CASSTGGSTEAFF
TGTGCCAGCAGCACGGGGGGTAGCACTGAAGCTTTCTTT
>TRBV25-1|TRBJ2-5|-|-
CASSEYRDQETQYF
TGTGCCAGCAGTGAATACAGAGACCAAGAGACCCAGTACTTC
>TRBV10-3|TRBJ2-1|-|-
CAISWERPTNEQFF
TGTGCCATCTCCTGGGAGCGTCCTACCAATGAGCAGTTCTTC
>TRBV27|TRBJ2-5|-|-
CASSSSRETQYF
TGTGCCAGCAGTTCGTCACGGGAGACCCAGTACTTC
>TRBV3-1/TRBV3-2|TRBJ1-1|-|-
CASGLGAGTEAFF
TGTGCCAGCGGGTTAGGCGCCGGAACTGAAGCTTTCTTT
>TRBV6-5|TRBJ2-6|once|-
CASSYTESGANVLTF
TGTGCCAGCAGTTACACGGAGTCTGGGGCCAACGTCCTGACTTTC
>TRBV20-1|TRBJ1-3|few|-
CSARGGNTIYF
TGCAGTGCTAGGGGTGGAAACACCATATATTTT
>TRBV7-2|TRBJ2-3|-|-
CASSPLGGSDTQYF
TGTGCCAGCAGCCCCCTTGGGGGGTCAGATACGCAGTATTTT
>TRBV19|TRBJ2-3|-|-
CASSFSHGGSTDTQYF
TGTGCCAGTAGTTTCTCCCACGGGGGCAGCACAGATACGCAGTATTTT
>TRBV4-3|TRBJ1-5|-|TRBD1
CASSQDRIRQGINQPQHF
TGCGCCAGCAGCCAAGATAGGATCAGACAGGGGATCAATCAGCCCCAGCATTTT
>TRBV5-1|TRBJ2-1|few|TRBD2
CASSHTSVDEQFF
TGCGCCAGCAGCCATACTAGCGTCGATGAGCAGTTCTTC
>TRBV20-1|TRBJ2-7|-|TRBD2
CSGEGRYEQYF
TGCAGTGGGGAGGGCCGCTACGAGCAGTACTTC
>TRBV5-1|TRBJ1-3|-|-
CASSEQVSGGNTIYF
TGCGCCAGCAGCGAACAGGTATCTGGTGGAAACACCATATATTTT